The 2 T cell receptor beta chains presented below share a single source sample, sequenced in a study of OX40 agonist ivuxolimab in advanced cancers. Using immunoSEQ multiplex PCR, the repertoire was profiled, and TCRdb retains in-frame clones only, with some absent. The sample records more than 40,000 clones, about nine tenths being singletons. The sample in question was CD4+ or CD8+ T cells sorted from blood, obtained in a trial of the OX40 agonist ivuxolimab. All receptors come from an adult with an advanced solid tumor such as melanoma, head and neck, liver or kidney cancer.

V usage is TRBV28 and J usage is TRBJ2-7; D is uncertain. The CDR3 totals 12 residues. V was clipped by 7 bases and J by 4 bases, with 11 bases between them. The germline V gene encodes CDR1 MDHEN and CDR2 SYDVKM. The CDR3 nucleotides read TGTGCCAGCACTTCACCCCTTTACGAGCAGTACTTC. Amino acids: CASTSPLYEQYF. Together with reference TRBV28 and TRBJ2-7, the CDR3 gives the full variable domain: DVKVTQSSRYLVKRTGEKVFLECVQDMDHENMFWYRQDPGLGLRLIYFSYDVKMKEKGDIPEGYSVSREKKERFSLILESASTNQTSMYLCASTSPLYEQYFGPGTRLTVT.

The CDR3 coding sequence is TGTGCCAGTAGTCCCCCGGGGTCTTGGAACGAGCAGTACTTC. This translates into CASSPPGSWNEQYF. The chain combines TRBV19 with TRBJ2-7; a possible D gene is TRBD2 (5 bases). Trimming cost V 5 bases and J 5 bases, with 16 bases left between them. Germline V gives CDR1 LNHDA, CDR2 SQIVND (reference sequence). This CDR3 comprises 14 residues.